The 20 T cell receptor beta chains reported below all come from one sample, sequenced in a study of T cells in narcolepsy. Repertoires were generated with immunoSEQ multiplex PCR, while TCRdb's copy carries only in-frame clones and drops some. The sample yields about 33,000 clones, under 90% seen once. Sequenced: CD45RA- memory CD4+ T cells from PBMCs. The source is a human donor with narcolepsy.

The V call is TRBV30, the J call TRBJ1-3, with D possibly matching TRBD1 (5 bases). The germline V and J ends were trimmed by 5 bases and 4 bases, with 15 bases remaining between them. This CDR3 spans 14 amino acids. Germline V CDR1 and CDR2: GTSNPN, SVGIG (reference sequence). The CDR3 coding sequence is TGTGCCTGGGAAACTCAGGGTTCCGGAAACACCATATATTTT. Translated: CAWETQGSGNTIYF.

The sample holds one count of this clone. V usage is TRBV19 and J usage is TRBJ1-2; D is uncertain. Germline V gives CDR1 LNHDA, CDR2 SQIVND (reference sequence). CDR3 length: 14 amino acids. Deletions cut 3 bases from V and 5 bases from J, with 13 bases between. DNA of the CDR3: TGTGCCAGTAGTATTCAAGCAGTGAGATATGGCTACACCTTC. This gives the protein CASSIQAVRYGYTF.

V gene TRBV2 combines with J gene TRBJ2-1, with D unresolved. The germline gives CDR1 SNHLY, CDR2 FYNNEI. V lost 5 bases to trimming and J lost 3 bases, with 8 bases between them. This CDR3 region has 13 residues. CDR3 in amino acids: CASSKGYYNEQFF. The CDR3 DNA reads TGTGCCAGCAGTAAGGGCTACTACAATGAGCAGTTCTTC.

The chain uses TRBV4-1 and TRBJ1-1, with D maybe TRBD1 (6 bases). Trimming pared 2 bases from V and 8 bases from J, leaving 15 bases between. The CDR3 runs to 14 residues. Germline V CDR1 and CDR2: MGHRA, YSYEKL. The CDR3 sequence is CASSQLTGSREAFF. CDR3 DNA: TGCGCCAGCAGCCAACTCACAGGGTCCCGCGAAGCTTTCTTT.

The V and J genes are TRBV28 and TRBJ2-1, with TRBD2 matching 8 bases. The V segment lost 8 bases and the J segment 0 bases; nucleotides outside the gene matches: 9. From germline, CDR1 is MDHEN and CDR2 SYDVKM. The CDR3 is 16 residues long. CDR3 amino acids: CASSTGGTSSYNEQFF. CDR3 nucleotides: TGTGCCAGCTCTACAGGCGGGACTAGCTCCTACAATGAGCAGTTCTTC.

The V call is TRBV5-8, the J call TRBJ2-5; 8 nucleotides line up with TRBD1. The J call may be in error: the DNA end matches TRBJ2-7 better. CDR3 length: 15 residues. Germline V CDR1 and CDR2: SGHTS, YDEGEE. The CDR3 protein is CASSLGQGLTYEQYF. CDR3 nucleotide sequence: TGTGCCAGCAGCTTGGGACAGGGGCTAACCTACGAGCAGTACTTC.

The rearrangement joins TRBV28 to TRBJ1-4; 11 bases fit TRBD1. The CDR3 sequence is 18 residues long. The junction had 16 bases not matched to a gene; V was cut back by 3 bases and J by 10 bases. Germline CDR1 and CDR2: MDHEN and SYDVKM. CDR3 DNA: TGTGCCAGCAGTTTCGTGGAGGGGACAGGGGGTATAGGTGGAAAACTGTTTTTT. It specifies CASSFVEGTGGIGGKLFF.

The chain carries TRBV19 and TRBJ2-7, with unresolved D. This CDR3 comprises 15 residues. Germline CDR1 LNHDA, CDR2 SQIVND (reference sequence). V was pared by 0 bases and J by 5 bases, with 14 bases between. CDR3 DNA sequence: TGTGCCAGTAGTATAGAATCCACTCTCAGAAACGAGCAGTACTTC. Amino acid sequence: CASSIESTLRNEQYF.

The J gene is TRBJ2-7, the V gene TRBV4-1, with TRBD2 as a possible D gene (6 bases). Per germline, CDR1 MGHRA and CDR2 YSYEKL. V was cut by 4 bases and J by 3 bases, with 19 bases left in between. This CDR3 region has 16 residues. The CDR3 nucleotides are TGCGCCAGCAGCCCTCCCCACAGCGGGTTCGTCTACGAGCAGTACTTC. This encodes CASSPPHSGFVYEQYF.

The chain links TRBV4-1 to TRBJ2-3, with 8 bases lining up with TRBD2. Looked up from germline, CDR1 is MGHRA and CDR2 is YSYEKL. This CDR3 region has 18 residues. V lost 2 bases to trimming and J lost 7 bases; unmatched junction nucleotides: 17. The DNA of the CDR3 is TGCGCCAGCAGCCAACTCGGGAGGGCGGGTTGGGGAAGAAATACGCAGTATTTT. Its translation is CASSQLGRAGWGRNTQYF.

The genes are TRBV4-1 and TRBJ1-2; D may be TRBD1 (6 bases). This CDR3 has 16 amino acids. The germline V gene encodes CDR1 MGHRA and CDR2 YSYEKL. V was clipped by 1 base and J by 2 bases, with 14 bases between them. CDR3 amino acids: CASSQGGGRGNYGYTF. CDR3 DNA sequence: TGCGCCAGCAGCCAAGGGGGGGGCAGAGGAAACTATGGCTACACCTTC.

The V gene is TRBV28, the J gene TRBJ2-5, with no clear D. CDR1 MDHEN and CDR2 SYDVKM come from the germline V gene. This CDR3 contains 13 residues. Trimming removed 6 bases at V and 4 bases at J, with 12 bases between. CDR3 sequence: CASRPGRRETQYF. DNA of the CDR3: TGTGCCAGCAGGCCGGGTCGGAGAGAGACCCAGTACTTC.

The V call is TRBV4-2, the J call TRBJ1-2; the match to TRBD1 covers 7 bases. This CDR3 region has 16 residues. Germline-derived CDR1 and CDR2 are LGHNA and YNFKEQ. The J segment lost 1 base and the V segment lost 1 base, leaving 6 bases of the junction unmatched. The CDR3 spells CASSQVSGGNNYGYTF. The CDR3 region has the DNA TGTGCCAGCAGCCAAGTATCAGGGGGGAATAACTATGGCTACACCTTC.

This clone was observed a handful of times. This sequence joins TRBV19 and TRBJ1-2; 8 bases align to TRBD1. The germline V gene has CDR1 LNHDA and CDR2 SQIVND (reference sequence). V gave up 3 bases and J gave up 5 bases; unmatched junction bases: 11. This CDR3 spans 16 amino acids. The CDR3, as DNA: TGTGCCAGTAGTATTTTCCTCGACAGGGGAGAATATGGCTACACCTTC. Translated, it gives CASSIFLDRGEYGYTF.

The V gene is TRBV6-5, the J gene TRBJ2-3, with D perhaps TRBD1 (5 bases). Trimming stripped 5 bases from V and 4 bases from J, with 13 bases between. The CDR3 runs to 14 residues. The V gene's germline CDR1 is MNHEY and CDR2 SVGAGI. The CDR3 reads CASSERQGPDTQYF. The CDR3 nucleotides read TGTGCCAGCAGTGAACGGCAGGGCCCAGATACGCAGTATTTT.

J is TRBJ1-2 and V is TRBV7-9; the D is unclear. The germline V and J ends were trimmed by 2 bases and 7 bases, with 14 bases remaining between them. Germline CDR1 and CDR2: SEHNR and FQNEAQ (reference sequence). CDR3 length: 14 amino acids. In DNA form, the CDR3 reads TGTGCCAGCAGCTTAATGGGAACAGCAAGTGGCTACACCTTC. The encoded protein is CASSLMGTASGYTF.

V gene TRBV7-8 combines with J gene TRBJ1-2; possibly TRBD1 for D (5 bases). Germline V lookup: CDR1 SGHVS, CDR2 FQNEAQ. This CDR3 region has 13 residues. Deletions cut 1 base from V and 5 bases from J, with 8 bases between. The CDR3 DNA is TGTGCCAGCAGCTTAGGACAGCAATATGGCTACACCTTC. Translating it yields CASSLGQQYGYTF.

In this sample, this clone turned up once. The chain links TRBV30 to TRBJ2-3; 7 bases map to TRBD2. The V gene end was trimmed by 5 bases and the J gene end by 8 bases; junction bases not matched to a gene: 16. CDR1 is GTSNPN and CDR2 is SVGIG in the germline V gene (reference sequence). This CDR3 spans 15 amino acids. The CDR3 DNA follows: TGTGCCTGGGGACGGGCGTCGGGGGGACTTGCTACGCAGTATTTT. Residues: CAWGRASGGLATQYF.

For the CDR3, the DNA is TGTGCCAGCAGCTTACGGGGAAGCGGACAGCCCTCCAATGAGCAGTTCTTC. It is translated as CASSLRGSGQPSNEQFF. The chain couples TRBV7-9 to TRBJ2-1, with D possibly being TRBD1 (6 bases). V lost 2 bases, J lost 6 bases, and 20 bases lay in between. Per germline, CDR1 SEHNR and CDR2 FQNEAQ (reference sequence). CDR3 length equals 17 residues. Complete variable domain (other parts from reference TRBV7-9 and TRBJ2-1): DTGVSQNPRHKITKRGQNVTFRCDPISEHNRLYWYRQTLGQGPEFLTYFQNEAQLEKSRLLSDRFSAERPKGSFSTLEIQRTEQGDSAMYLCASSLRGSGQPSNEQFFGPGTRLTVL.

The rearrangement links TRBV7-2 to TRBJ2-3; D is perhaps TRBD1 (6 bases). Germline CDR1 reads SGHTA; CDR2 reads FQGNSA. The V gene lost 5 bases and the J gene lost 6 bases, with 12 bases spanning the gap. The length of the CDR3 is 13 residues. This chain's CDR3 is CASSAQGGDTQYF. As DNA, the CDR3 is TGTGCCAGCAGCGCACAGGGTGGCGATACGCAGTATTTT.